This T cell receptor beta chain is from a study of blood T cell repertoires in COVID-19. Overall study: The United States, Italy and Spain were the sources of the acute and convalescent COVID-19 samples. Nucleic acid was either cDNA or gDNA, and it came from T cells, B-cell-depleted T cells, or PBMCs.

V lost 5 bases, J lost 7 bases, and 10 bases stayed unmatched. Germline CDR1 and CDR2: SGHAT and FQDESV (reference sequence). The length of the CDR3 is 14 residues. Original analysis: Reference gene primer amplification in the assay estimated nucleated cell counts. Only in-frame clones appear in the TCRdb table, and some are missing; sequencing was by immunoSEQ multiplex PCR. V and J calls and clone size are copied from that table; D and trimming were computed from the DNA. The sample lists roughly 70,000 clones; about 88% were seen once. The chain uses TRBV11-1 and TRBJ2-7, with 8 bases identical to TRBD1. This clonotype originated in a man aged 50 to 60 with acute or convalescent COVID-19. The sequenced sample consisted of peripheral blood. The CDR3 sequence: CASSPQTGGGEQYF. The CDR3 DNA reads TGTGCCAGCAGCCCCCAAACAGGGGGAGGTGAGCAGTACTTC.